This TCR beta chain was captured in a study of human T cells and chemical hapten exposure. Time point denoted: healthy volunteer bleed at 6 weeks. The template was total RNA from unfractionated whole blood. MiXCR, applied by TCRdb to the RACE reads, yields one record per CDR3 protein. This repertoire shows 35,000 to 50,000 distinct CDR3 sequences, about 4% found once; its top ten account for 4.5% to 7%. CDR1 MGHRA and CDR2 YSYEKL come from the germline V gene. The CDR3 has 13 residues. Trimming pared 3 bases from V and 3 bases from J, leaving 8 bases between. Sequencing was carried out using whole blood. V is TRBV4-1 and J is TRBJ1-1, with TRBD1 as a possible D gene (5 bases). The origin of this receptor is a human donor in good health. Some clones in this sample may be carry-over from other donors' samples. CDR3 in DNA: TGCGCCAGCAGCCATCAGGGCGACACTGAAGCTTTCTTT. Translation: CASSHQGDTEAFF.